Each of the 28 T cell receptor beta chains below was sequenced from the same sample in a study of blood T cell repertoires in COVID-19. The protocol was immunoSEQ multiplex PCR, while the TCRdb copy is restricted to in-frame clones and leaves out a portion. The data hold hundreds of thousands of clones, with approximately 90% observed a single time. The specimen sequenced was PBMCs or T cells enriched from blood (not recorded which). The receptors originated from a woman aged 18-30 years who had recovered from COVID-19.

The rearrangement uses TRBV30 and TRBJ1-5; 7 positions agree with TRBD1. Germline V gene data show CDR1 as GTSNPN and CDR2 as SVGIG (reference sequence). V lost 5 bases and J lost 0; bases outside the gene matches: 4. The CDR3 length is 14 residues. CDR3 sequence (DNA): TGTGCCTGGGGGGGGACAGATAGCAATCAGCCCCAGCATTTT. Translating gives CAWGGTDSNQPQHF.

The V gene is TRBV10-3, the J gene TRBJ2-6; weak D call: TRBD1 (6 bases). Germline-derived CDR1 and CDR2 are ENHRY and SYGVKD. The V end was cut by 11 bases, the J end by 0 bases, with 14 bases between. The CDR3 is 15 amino acids. CDR3 nucleotide sequence: TGTGCCGCCCGGACAGACCCCTCTGGGGCCAACGTCCTGACTTTC. Protein: CAARTDPSGANVLTF.

This clone was seen once. The chain joins TRBV7-9 to TRBJ1-2, with 12 positions matching TRBD1. The CDR3 totals 14 residues. Trimming took 5 bases from V and 4 from J; bases not matched to a gene: 2. CDR1 is SEHNR and CDR2 is FQNEAQ in the germline V gene (reference sequence). CDR3 sequence reads: CASSKGQGAYGYTF. The CDR3 DNA is TGTGCCAGCAGCAAGGGACAGGGGGCCTATGGCTACACCTTC.

The V call is TRBV28, the J call TRBJ1-2, with 7 bases identical to TRBD1. The CDR3 is 15 amino acids. The V gene's germline CDR1 is MDHEN and CDR2 SYDVKM. The junction had 11 bases not matched to a gene; V was cut back by 3 bases and J by 7 bases. The CDR3 bases are TGTGCCAGCAGTTTCCGCGGGGCAGGGGGATTTGGCTACACCTTC. It translates to CASSFRGAGGFGYTF.

This clone occurred once. J is TRBJ2-5 and V is TRBV28, with TRBD2 matching over 7 bases. The CDR3 is made up of 13 amino acids. The germline gives CDR1 MDHEN, CDR2 SYDVKM. Trimming at V came to 7 bases and at J to 2 bases, leaving 4 bases not matched to a gene. CDR3 loop: CASNGGRQETQYF. CDR3 in DNA: TGTGCCAGCAACGGGGGGAGGCAAGAGACCCAGTACTTC.

J is TRBJ2-1 and V is TRBV28; D is perhaps TRBD1 (5 bases). The CDR3 is 15 residues long. V lost 5 bases, J lost 1 base, and 12 bases lay in between. Per germline, CDR1 MDHEN and CDR2 SYDVKM. The CDR3 sequence: CASSPRDSSYNEQFF. The CDR3 nucleotides are TGTGCCAGCAGTCCCAGAGACAGTTCCTACAATGAGCAGTTCTTC. Based on the CDR3 plus reference TRBV28 and TRBJ2-1, the full variable domain is DVKVTQSSRYLVKRTGEKVFLECVQDMDHENMFWYRQDPGLGLRLIYFSYDVKMKEKGDIPEGYSVSREKKERFSLILESASTNQTSMYLCASSPRDSSYNEQFFGPGTRLTVL.

The chain is built from TRBV9 and TRBJ2-2; 7 positions match TRBD2. The CDR3 length is 17 residues. Unmatched junction bases numbered 10, after V lost 0 bases and J lost 5 bases. CDR1 and CDR2 (germline): SGDLS, YYNGEE. As DNA, the CDR3 is TGTGCCAGCAGCGTAGGTAGCTTTCGGGGAGGGACCGGGGAGCTGTTTTTT. Amino acid sequence: CASSVGSFRGGTGELFF.

The CDR3 region has the DNA TGCAGTGCTACTGAACTAGCGGCGATAACCTACGAGCAGTACTTC. Residues: CSATELAAITYEQYF. The rearrangement uses TRBV20-1 and TRBJ2-7; 8 nucleotides agree with TRBD2. The CDR3 consists of 15 residues. CDR1 DFQATT and CDR2 SNEGSKA come from the germline V gene (reference sequence). J lost 2 bases, V lost 4 bases, and 10 bases had no gene match.

A single count supports this clone. Different DNA sequences within this sample yield the same CDR3. This sequence joins TRBV5-1 and TRBJ2-5, with 15 bases aligning to TRBD2. Trimming removed 4 bases from V and 5 bases from J; junction bases left unmatched: 6. Germline V gives CDR1 SGHRS, CDR2 YFSETQ. The CDR3 has 16 residues. Here the CDR3 DNA reads TGCGCCAGCAGCATCGGACTAGCGGGGGGGCGGGAGACCCAGTACTTC. Amino acid sequence: CASSIGLAGGRETQYF.

The chain uses TRBV28 and TRBJ1-1; TRBD1 aligns across 11 bases. The germline V gene has CDR1 MDHEN and CDR2 SYDVKM. The CDR3 is made up of 15 amino acids. J lost 1 base, V lost 5 bases, and 3 bases had no gene match. CDR3 sequence reads: CASSHGTGGNTEAFF. CDR3 coding DNA: TGTGCCAGCAGTCACGGGACAGGGGGGAACACTGAAGCTTTCTTT.

There are a few counts of this clone. The rearrangement joins TRBV4-1 to TRBJ1-2, with 7 bases aligning to TRBD1. Trimming removed 4 bases from V and 7 bases from J; junction bases left unmatched: 15. The CDR3 runs 16 residues. Germline values: CDR1 MGHRA, CDR2 YSYEKL. The CDR3 nucleotides read TGCGCCAGCAGCCCCCACGCCGGTGAGGGGGCGAGTGGCTACACCTTC. As protein: CASSPHAGEGASGYTF.

The CDR3 loop is CASSKGRSAFF. Written as DNA, the CDR3 is TGTGCCAGCAGTAAGGGGCGGTCAGCTTTCTTT. The chain has TRBV12-3 or TRBV12-4 and TRBJ1-1, with TRBD1 as a possible D gene (5 bases). CDR3 length equals 11 residues. V lost 5 bases, J lost 10 bases, and 11 bases lay in between.

This chain connects TRBV2 to TRBJ2-3; TRBD2 matches at 8 bases. The CDR3 is made up of 12 amino acids. Germline loops: CDR1 SNHLY, CDR2 FYNNEI. V lost 8 bases and J lost 3; bases outside the gene matches: 1. The CDR3 DNA sequence: TGTGCCAGCCAGCGGGGGACAGATACGCAGTATTTT. It encodes CASQRGTDTQYF. Full variable domain (rest looked up from reference TRBV2 and TRBJ2-3): EPEVTQTPSHQVTQMGQEVILRCVPISNHLYFYWYRQILGQKVEFLVSFYNNEISEKSEIFDDQFSVERPDGSNFTLKIRSTKLEDSAMYFCASQRGTDTQYFGPGTRLTVL.

The rearrangement uses TRBV28 and TRBJ2-1; 10 bases agree with TRBD2. The germline CDR1 and CDR2 sequences are MDHEN and SYDVKM. CDR3 length: 18 amino acids. With 6 bases clipped from V and 8 bases from J, the junction kept 19 bases outside the gene matches. This chain's CDR3 is CASSTRRVQAGGQDEQFF. In DNA form, the CDR3 reads TGTGCCAGCAGCACCCGAAGGGTTCAAGCGGGGGGGCAGGATGAGCAGTTCTTC.

The chain joins TRBV19 to TRBJ1-2; weak D call: TRBD1 (6 bases). With 5 bases removed from V and 4 bases from J, the gap between germline ends came to 17 bases. This CDR3 is 15 amino acids long. Germline CDR1 and CDR2: LNHDA and SQIVND (reference sequence). CDR3 sequence reads: CASSVQGPHSYGYTF. The DNA of the CDR3 is TGTGCCAGTAGTGTACAGGGTCCACACTCCTATGGCTACACCTTC. Full variable domain (outside the CDR3, taken from reference TRBV19 and TRBJ1-2): DGGITQSPKYLFRKEGQNVTLSCEQNLNHDAMYWYRQDPGQGLRLIYYSQIVNDFQKGDIAEGYSVSREKKESFPLTVTSAQKNPTAFYLCASSVQGPHSYGYTFGSGTRLTVV.

This rearrangement joins TRBV30 to TRBJ2-3; 15 bases line up with TRBD2. CDR1 is GTSNPN and CDR2 is SVGIG in the germline V gene (reference sequence). With V trimmed by 3 bases and J by 3 bases, 1 base remained unmatched. This CDR3 comprises 15 residues. DNA of the CDR3: TGTGCCTGGAGGGGACTAGCGGGGGGTACAGATACGCAGTATTTT. Encoded protein: CAWRGLAGGTDTQYF.

The chain links TRBV6-4 to TRBJ1-6; weak D call: TRBD1 (5 bases). Germline values: CDR1 MRHNA, CDR2 SNTAGT. Trimming removed 5 bases from V and 6 bases from J, with 8 bases in between. The CDR3 consists of 13 residues. This CDR3 reads CASSPDSNSPLHF. Here the CDR3 DNA reads TGTGCCAGCAGTCCCGACAGTAATTCACCCCTCCACTTT.

The chain recombines TRBV7-9 with TRBJ1-2, with D possibly being TRBD1 (5 bases). V was cut by 1 base and J by 4 bases, with 13 bases left in between. The CDR3 covers 15 residues. The germline V gene has CDR1 SEHNR and CDR2 FQNEAQ (reference sequence). CDR3 bases: TGTGCCAGCAGCTTAGGATCTGGGGCTGGCTATGGCTACACCTTC. Translated, it gives CASSLGSGAGYGYTF.

This clone was seen only once. The chain combines TRBV2 with TRBJ1-4; D unclear. The CDR3 sequence is 14 residues long. The germline V and J ends were trimmed by 7 bases and 5 bases, with 14 bases remaining between them. Germline V lookup: CDR1 SNHLY, CDR2 FYNNEI. The CDR3 DNA sequence: TGTGCCAGCACCCCCGAGGGTTCAAATGAAAAACTGTTTTTT. Residues: CASTPEGSNEKLFF.

This clone was observed once. V and J are TRBV19 and TRBJ1-4; D is ambiguous. The CDR3 extends over 12 amino acids. Germline CDR1 and CDR2: LNHDA and SQIVND (reference sequence). The germline V and J ends were trimmed by 4 bases and 7 bases, with 7 bases remaining between them. CDR3 region: CASSRGGEKLFF. The CDR3 bases are TGTGCCAGTAGTAGGGGAGGTGAAAAACTGTTTTTT.

The V and J genes are TRBV6-1 and TRBJ1-2; D remains ambiguous. The length of the CDR3 is 13 residues. CDR1 and CDR2 from the germline V gene are MNHNS and SASEGT. The V gene lost 5 bases and the J gene lost 4 bases, with 11 bases spanning the gap. The CDR3 bases are TGTGCCAGCAGTTTCGCGGCAGCCTATGGCTACACCTTC. Its translation: CASSFAAAYGYTF.

This chain connects TRBV7-8 to TRBJ1-1, with D tentatively TRBD1 (5 bases). The V gene lost 7 bases and the J gene lost 0 bases, with 18 bases spanning the gap. The CDR3 has 16 residues. CDR1 and CDR2 (germline): SGHVS, FQNEAQ. DNA of the CDR3: TGTGCCAGCACCCAGGGAAGACGGCCCATGAACACTGAAGCTTTCTTT. Protein product: CASTQGRRPMNTEAFF.

This chain uses TRBV11-1 with TRBJ2-3; TRBD1 is a possible D gene (5 bases). In germline, CDR1 is SGHAT, CDR2 FQDESV (reference sequence). Trimming removed 6 bases from V and 5 bases from J, with 12 bases in between. The CDR3 covers 13 residues. CDR3 nucleotide sequence: TGTGCCAGCAGTTCAGGGTTAGTAGATACGCAGTATTTT. It is translated as CASSSGLVDTQYF.

This clone was seen a handful of times. The rearrangement uses TRBV11-2 and TRBJ1-5; D gene uncertain. Germline V gives CDR1 SGHAT, CDR2 FQNNGV. Trimming stripped 1 base from V and 8 bases from J, with 9 bases between. The CDR3 length is 13 residues. The CDR3 nucleotides read TGTGCCAGCAGCTTAGGTCGCACGGAGCCCCAGCATTTT. Protein product: CASSLGRTEPQHF.

The chain has TRBV5-1 and TRBJ1-6; TRBD1 is a possible D gene (6 bases). Germline V gene lookup returns CDR1 SGHRS and CDR2 YFSETQ. Trimming pared 5 bases from V and 10 bases from J, leaving 13 bases between. This CDR3 region has 13 residues. The CDR3 reads CASRRGGGSPLHF. CDR3 nucleotide sequence: TGCGCCAGCAGGAGAGGGGGTGGATCACCCCTCCACTTT.

The chain combines TRBV5-5 with TRBJ1-1; D might be TRBD1 (6 bases). Per the germline V gene, CDR1 is SGHKS and CDR2 is YYEKEE (reference sequence). CDR3 length: 11 residues. V was trimmed by 4 bases and J by 8 bases, leaving 9 bases between them. CDR3 loop: CASSITGEAFF. The CDR3 coding sequence is TGTGCCAGCAGCATAACAGGGGAAGCTTTCTTT. Complete variable domain (other parts from reference TRBV5-5 and TRBJ1-1): DAGVTQSPTHLIKTRGQQVTLRCSPISGHKSVSWYQQVLGQGPQFIFQYYEKEERGRGNFPDRFSARQFPNYSSELNVNALLLGDSALYLCASSITGEAFFGQGTRLTVV.

V usage is TRBV7-9 and J usage is TRBJ1-3; TRBD1 matches 8 bases. V shed 3 bases and J 7 bases; nucleotides not matched to a gene: 8. The CDR3 has 15 amino acids. CDR1 is SEHNR, CDR2 FQNEAQ, per germline (reference sequence). CDR3 bases: TGTGCCAGCAGCTTTAGTGGACAGGGTGGTAACACCATATATTTT. Its translation: CASSFSGQGGNTIYF.

V gene TRBV19 combines with J gene TRBJ2-6; D is undetermined. This CDR3 has 16 residues. Germline lookup yields CDR1 LNHDA and CDR2 SQIVND (reference sequence). Trimming left V 3 bases short and J 2 bases short, with 11 bases between. The CDR3 DNA reads as TGTGCCAGTAGTATTTCCCGCAGGACTGGGGCCAACGTCCTGACTTTC. Residues: CASSISRRTGANVLTF.